Sequencing of this T cell receptor beta chain was carried out in a study of blood T cell repertoires in COVID-19. Two consecutive negative NP/OP PCR tests, clearance, or resolved symptoms defined Cohort 3 recovery. Data came from immunoSEQ multiplex PCR; TCRdb stores just in-frame clones and leaves some out. The table has some 370,000 clones, less than 90% seen once; the top ten hold 5% to 5.5%. This CDR3 has 19 residues. This receptor was obtained from a woman aged 45 to 65 who had recovered from COVID-19. The rearrangement uses TRBV1 and TRBJ1-6; TRBD1 is the table's D call, not checked against the DNA. TRBV1 is a documented pseudogene. The sample taken for sequencing was PBMCs or T cells enriched from blood (not recorded which). The chain's CDR3 is CTSSPHGQAEGEYNSPLHF. CDR3 bases: TGCACCAGCAGCCCCCACGGACAGGCGGAGGGGGAATATAATTCACCCCTCCACTTT.